This TCR beta chain originates from a study of cytomegalovirus exposure and HLA in healthy donors. Study findings and constraints: Another analysis was done later, and it associated roughly 15,000 TCR beta sequences with HLA alleles at 0.05 false discovery rate. Most CMV-associated TCR beta chains were later found to appear HLA-restricted. In vitro data verified a few CMV-associated chains as specific for CMV antigens.

Regarding this clone: Its specificity is not known.

The study ran its PCR with 60 Vbeta and 13 Jbeta primers. Profiled with immunoSEQ multiplex PCR; TCRdb holds only in-frame clones, not every one. The top ten hold about 2% of the sample, which has about 150,000 clones, approximately 9% seen once. The ends lost 4 bases at V and 6 bases at J; junction bases unmatched: 5. The germline V gene has CDR1 MDHEN and CDR2 SYDVKM. The CDR3 contains 14 residues. This receptor was obtained from a male donor in good health and CMV-seronegative. Input material: PBMCs. The chain is built from TRBV28 and TRBJ2-1; 8 positions agree with TRBD2. CDR3 sequence: CASSYSGGFNEQFF. For the CDR3, the DNA is TGTGCCAGCAGTTACAGCGGGGGTTTCAATGAGCAGTTCTTC.